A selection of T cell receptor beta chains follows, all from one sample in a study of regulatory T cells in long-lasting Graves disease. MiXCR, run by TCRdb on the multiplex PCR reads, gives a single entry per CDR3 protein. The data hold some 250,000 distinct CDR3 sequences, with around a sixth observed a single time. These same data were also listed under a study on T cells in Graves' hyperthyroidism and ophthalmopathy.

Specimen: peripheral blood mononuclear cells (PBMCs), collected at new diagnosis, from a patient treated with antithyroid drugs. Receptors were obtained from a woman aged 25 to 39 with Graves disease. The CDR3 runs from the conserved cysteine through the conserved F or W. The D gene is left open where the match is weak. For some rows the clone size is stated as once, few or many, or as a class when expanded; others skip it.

TGCGCCAGCAGCTTGCGCCAGGCGTCCTACGAGCAGTACTTC	CASSLRQASYEQYF	TRBV5-1	TRBJ2-7	.	many
TGTGCCAGCAGCTTGCAGTCTTCGGTAGATGAAGCTTTCTTT	CASSLQSSVDEAFF	TRBV5-6	TRBJ1-1	.	many
TGTGCCAGCAGCCCGGACAGGGCAGGGTCCTACGAGCAGTACTTC	CASSPDRAGSYEQYF	TRBV7-2	TRBJ2-7	TRBD1	many
TGTGCCAGCAGTAGCGGGGCGGACAATGAGCAGTTCTTC	CASSSGADNEQFF	TRBV27	TRBJ2-1	TRBD2	.
TGTGCCAGCTCTTGGACAGGAACAGTCTCTGGAAACACCATATATTTT	CASSWTGTVSGNTIYF	TRBV2	TRBJ1-3	TRBD1	many
TGTGCCAGCAGTGCAACCCCCGGGACATATCGATCTGGGGCCAACGTCCTGACTTTC	CASSATPGTYRSGANVLTF	TRBV27	TRBJ2-6	.	few
TGCAGTGCAAAGGACCCAAGGCCTACCTACGAGCAGTACTTC	CSAKDPRPTYEQYF	TRBV20-1	TRBJ2-7	.	many
TGTGCCAGCAGCCAAGATCTCGTACTGAACACCGGGGAGCTGTTTTTT	CASSQDLVLNTGELFF	TRBV4-1	TRBJ2-2	.	many
TGTGCCAGTAGGAAGGGGGCCGACTATGGCTACACCTTC	CASRKGADYGYTF	TRBV19	TRBJ1-2	TRBD1	.
TGCGCCAGCGGCCCTTCTCTGGACAGGGCGGGCTACGAGCAGTACTTC	CASGPSLDRAGYEQYF	TRBV5-1	TRBJ2-7	TRBD1	few
TGTGCCAGCAGCTTAGAGAGGGGAAATCAGCCCCAGCATTTT	CASSLERGNQPQHF	TRBV7-2	TRBJ1-5	.	many
TGTGCCAGCAGTGACCTCCGGAGATACACTGAAGCTTTCTTT	CASSDLRRYTEAFF	TRBV2	TRBJ1-1	.	many
TGCGCCAGCAGCTTCAGGGGCGACTATGGCTACACCTTC	CASSFRGDYGYTF	TRBV5-1	TRBJ1-2	.	many
TGCAGTGCTAGAGTGGCTAGCGGGGGGGAGACCCAGTACTTC	CSARVASGGETQYF	TRBV20-1	TRBJ2-5	TRBD2	few
TGTGCCAGCCAGGGACATTCCGAGCAGTACTTC	CASQGHSEQYF	TRBV6-1	TRBJ2-7	.	.
TGTGCCAGCAGCCCAAGGGTTGAGGAAAAACTGTTTTTT	CASSPRVEEKLFF	TRBV5-5	TRBJ1-4	.	.
TGTGCCAGCAGACCGCCGGGACTAGCGGGGGGAAATGAGCAGTTCTTC	CASRPPGLAGGNEQFF	TRBV13	TRBJ2-1	TRBD2	many
TGTGCCAGCAGCTTGGCTAGCACAGATACGCAGTATTTT	CASSLASTDTQYF	TRBV7-9	TRBJ2-3	.	many
TGCAGTGCCATCGAGCAGGGGATCAATGAGCAGTTCTTC	CSAIEQGINEQFF	TRBV20-1	TRBJ2-1	.	many
TGTGCCAGCAGCCCGACAGTGGAGGGGACTGAAGCTTTCTTT	CASSPTVEGTEAFF	TRBV3-1	TRBJ1-1	.	.
TGTGCCAGCAGCTCGAGACAGGGGGCGAATGGCTACACCTTC	CASSSRQGANGYTF	TRBV7-6	TRBJ1-2	TRBD1	few
TGTGCCAGCAGCTACAGGGATTCCAATGAAAAACTGTTTTTT	CASSYRDSNEKLFF	TRBV6-1	TRBJ1-4	.	few
TGTGCCAGCTCCCCTTCGGAAGGGACCCAGTACTTC	CASSPSEGTQYF	TRBV18	TRBJ2-5	.	once
TGTGCCAGCAGCTTAAATGAGGGATCTTACGAGCAGTACTTC	CASSLNEGSYEQYF	TRBV7-9	TRBJ2-7	.	.
TGTGCCAGCAGTTTCCAACTAGCGGGGGGTTACGAGCAGTACTTC	CASSFQLAGGYEQYF	TRBV12-3/TRBV12-4	TRBJ2-7	TRBD2	.
TGTGCCAGCAGTCCACAGACTGGAAACACCATATATTTT	CASSPQTGNTIYF	TRBV6-1	TRBJ1-3	.	.
TGTGCCAGCAGCCCTAACCCGGGACGGGGAGAGACCCAGTACTTC	CASSPNPGRGETQYF	TRBV3-1	TRBJ2-5	.	many
TGTGCCAGCAGTAGCCTGAGGGGACAGGGAAAAGAGACCCAGTACTTC	CASSSLRGQGKETQYF	TRBV6-2/TRBV6-3	TRBJ2-5	TRBD1	many
TGTGCTAGTGGTTTAGGACTAGCGGGGGGTGATACGCAGTATTTT	CASGLGLAGGDTQYF	TRBV12-5	TRBJ2-3	TRBD2	many
TGTGCCAGCTCACCACGGAGGACAGGGCAAATAGATAATTCACCCCTCCACTTT	CASSPRRTGQIDNSPLHF	TRBV18	TRBJ1-6	TRBD1	.
TGTGCCAGCAGGCCAGGGGTTAACTATGGCTACACCTTC	CASRPGVNYGYTF	TRBV5-6	TRBJ1-2	.	.
TGTGCCAGCAGCTTGGGCAGGGTTGACACCGGGGAGCTGTTTTTT	CASSLGRVDTGELFF	TRBV5-4	TRBJ2-2	.	.
TGTGCCAGCAGCTCAGCTAGACAGGGGATCACCGGGGAGCTGTTTTTT	CASSSARQGITGELFF	TRBV7-9	TRBJ2-2	TRBD1	many
TGTGCCAGCAGCCAAGATCTCCCGGGACCCAACACTGAAGCTTTCTTT	CASSQDLPGPNTEAFF	TRBV4-2	TRBJ1-1	.	many
TGTGCCAGCAGTCCTCCGACACCCCTCCACTTT	CASSPPTPLHF	TRBV6-1	TRBJ1-6	.	many
TGTGCCAGCAGTTCCCCAAAAAGCGGGGGAGGGACGCAGTATTTT	CASSSPKSGGGTQYF	TRBV6-5	TRBJ2-3	TRBD2	many
TGTGCCTGGAGAATAGGAGATGGCTACACCTTC	CAWRIGDGYTF	TRBV30	TRBJ1-2	.	.
TGTGCCAGCAGACCATCTCAATTTAGACAGGGCGAGTCCTACAATGAGCAGTTCTTC	CASRPSQFRQGESYNEQFF	TRBV12-3/TRBV12-4	TRBJ2-1	TRBD1	few
TGTGCCAGCAGCCAGGGACTAGCGGGCCGGATCATCTACGAGCAGTACTTC	CASSQGLAGRIIYEQYF	TRBV4-2	TRBJ2-7	TRBD2	.
TGTGCCAGCAGCCCGGCTTTGAGCGGCAAAGAGACCCAGTACTTC	CASSPALSGKETQYF	TRBV13	TRBJ2-5	.	many
TGTGCCAGCGGACAGAGAACTATCCACGAGCAGTACTTC	CASGQRTIHEQYF	TRBV11-2	TRBJ2-7	.	many
TGTGCCAGCCGTGTGTATGAGTCTGGGGCCAACGTCCTGACTTTC	CASRVYESGANVLTF	TRBV2	TRBJ2-6	.	many
TGTGCCAGCAGTCACCCCAGGACTAGCGGGGATGGTTCCTACAATGAGCAGTTCTTC	CASSHPRTSGDGSYNEQFF	TRBV2	TRBJ2-1	TRBD2	many
TGTGCCAGCAGCTCTAACCCACAGGGACGGATAACCTACGAGCAGTACTTC	CASSSNPQGRITYEQYF	TRBV5-5	TRBJ2-7	.	many
TGTGCCAGCAGCTCTTTTTTATACAATGAGCAGTTCTTC	CASSSFLYNEQFF	TRBV5-6	TRBJ2-1	.	few
TGTGCCAGCAGCGGGGACGGAGCCTATGGCTACACCTTC	CASSGDGAYGYTF	TRBV3-1	TRBJ1-2	.	.
TGTGCCAGCATTGGGCGCCGGGACAGGCTTGCTGGGGCCAACGTCCTGACTTTC	CASIGRRDRLAGANVLTF	TRBV12-3/TRBV12-4	TRBJ2-6	TRBD1	many
TGTGCCAGCAGCGTACAGGGGTTTACCGGGGAGCTGTTTTTT	CASSVQGFTGELFF	TRBV13	TRBJ2-2	TRBD1	few
TGTGCCAGCAGCTTGTGGGGTTCAACTAATGAAAAACTGTTTTTT	CASSLWGSTNEKLFF	TRBV5-6	TRBJ1-4	.	many
TGTGCCAGCAGCGTAGATTGGTCAGCGGATACGCAGTATTTT	CASSVDWSADTQYF	TRBV9	TRBJ2-3	.	.
TGTGCCAGCAGTGAATCCCTTTCGAGATCCTACGAGCAGTACTTC	CASSESLSRSYEQYF	TRBV6-1	TRBJ2-7	.	many
TGTGCCAGCAGTTGGGCAGGGGTGCGGGGCACAGATACGCAGTATTTT	CASSWAGVRGTDTQYF	TRBV12-3/TRBV12-4	TRBJ2-3	.	many
TGTGCCAGCAGCTCCAAGACTAGCGGGGGGATCACAGATACGCAGTATTTT	CASSSKTSGGITDTQYF	TRBV7-2	TRBJ2-3	TRBD2	few
TGTGCCAGCAGCTTGGTGGGACAGACTATCCACACCTTC	CASSLVGQTIHTF	TRBV5-4	TRBJ1-2	TRBD1	.
TGTGCCAGCAGTTTACAGGGGCCCACCCACAATGAGCAGTTCTTC	CASSLQGPTHNEQFF	TRBV12-3/TRBV12-4	TRBJ2-1	.	many
TGCCGAGGGGATAAGTCGGCTGAAGCTTTCTTT	CRGDKSAEAFF	TRBV20-1	TRBJ1-1	.	many
TGTGCCAGCAGTGTGAGGGATACGCAGTATTTT	CASSVRDTQYF	TRBV27	TRBJ2-3	.	many
TGCAGCGCCCACTCTTCTGGAAACACCATATATTTT	CSAHSSGNTIYF	TRBV29-1	TRBJ1-3	.	many